Listed here are 5 T cell receptor beta chains from one sample, sequenced in a study of T cell changes during pregnancy in multiple sclerosis. Sequencing used immunoSEQ multiplex PCR; TCRdb keeps in-frame clones, though not all of them. Altogether about 64,000 clones are present, around 96% being singletons, with the ten largest covering 2.5%. The sample in question was CD8+ T cells from peripheral blood mononuclear cells, obtained after pregnancy. The source is a female donor with multiple sclerosis, enrolled in a pregnancy study.

The rearrangement uses TRBV5-4 and TRBJ1-1; D is ambiguous. CDR3 length: 12 residues. Trimming took off 7 bases at V and 2 bases at J, with 9 bases between the two ends. Germline V lookup: CDR1 SGHNT, CDR2 YYREEE (reference sequence). The CDR3 DNA is TGTGCCAGCGAGGAGGACAACACTGAAGCTTTCTTT. Protein sequence: CASEEDNTEAFF. The whole variable domain, remainder taken from reference TRBV5-4 and TRBJ1-1, is ETGVTQSPTHLIKTRGQQVTLRCSSQSGHNTVSWYQQALGQGPQFIFQYYREEENGRGNFPPRFSGLQFPNYSSELNVNALELDDSALYLCASEEDNTEAFFGQGTRLTVV.

The chain links TRBV7-9 to TRBJ2-1; D is ambiguous. Looked up from germline, CDR1 is SEHNR and CDR2 is FQNEAQ (reference sequence). The V end lost 5 bases, the J end lost 4 bases, and 6 bases lay between the germline ends. This CDR3 is built from 12 residues. The CDR3 DNA reads TGTGCCAGCAGCCCAGGTTACAATGAGCAGTTCTTC. Residues: CASSPGYNEQFF.

This clone was seen just once. The chain employs TRBV7-9 and TRBJ2-5; 9 nucleotides align to TRBD1. V gave up 5 bases and J gave up 5 bases; unmatched junction bases: 12. CDR1 and CDR2 (germline): SEHNR, FQNEAQ (reference sequence). The CDR3 has 16 amino acids. The CDR3 DNA is TGTGCCAGCAGCCAAGACCGGGACAGGGACTGGGAGACCCAGTACTTC. Translating it yields CASSQDRDRDWETQYF.

The rearrangement joins TRBV28 to TRBJ2-1, with D tentatively TRBD2 (6 bases). Trimming removed 7 bases at V and 2 bases at J, with 12 bases between. The CDR3 has 14 residues. Germline CDR1 and CDR2: MDHEN and SYDVKM. This CDR3 reads CASMLAGTYNEQFF. The CDR3 nucleotides are TGTGCCAGCATGTTGGCGGGAACCTACAATGAGCAGTTCTTC. The full variable domain, in which reference TRBV28 and TRBJ2-1 provide the parts outside the CDR3, is DVKVTQSSRYLVKRTGEKVFLECVQDMDHENMFWYRQDPGLGLRLIYFSYDVKMKEKGDIPEGYSVSREKKERFSLILESASTNQTSMYLCASMLAGTYNEQFFGPGTRLTVL.

The V and J genes are TRBV5-8 and TRBJ1-5; D remains unclear. Germline-derived CDR1 and CDR2 are SGHTS and YDEGEE. The CDR3 has 12 residues. The V and J ends lost 2 bases and 6 bases respectively, with 6 bases between them. The CDR3 DNA reads TGTGCCAGCAGCTTTTGGGCTCAGCCCCAGCATTTT. Amino acid sequence: CASSFWAQPQHF.